This T cell receptor (beta chain) stems from a study of lymphopenia after photon versus proton radiotherapy. Study-level results: After lymphocyte nadir, photon-treated repertoires showed oligoclonal expansion, especially CD8+ Temra. Relative stability marked proton patients; photon patients lost diversity and naive cells. In patients who died, overall survival fell as post-nadir TCR diversity dropped more.

A word on this clone: Its target is unknown.

The data were produced by immunoSEQ multiplex PCR, yet TCRdb's version contains in-frame clones alone and is incomplete. This repertoire shows 70,000 or so clones, 80% to 95% found once; its top ten account for about 2%. V lost 5 bases and J lost 0, with 11 bases in between. The CDR3 runs 15 residues. The V gene's germline CDR1 is LNHDA and CDR2 SQIVND (reference sequence). The sequenced sample was peripheral blood, obtained from a patient treated with photon-based radiotherapy. V usage is TRBV19 and J usage is TRBJ2-4; D call uncertain. The receptor was derived from a woman aged 35 to 49 with cholangiocarcinoma. The CDR3 nucleotides read TGTGCCAGTAGTCAGGAGTCCCTAGCCAAAAACATTCAGTACTTC. It is translated as CASSQESLAKNIQYF.